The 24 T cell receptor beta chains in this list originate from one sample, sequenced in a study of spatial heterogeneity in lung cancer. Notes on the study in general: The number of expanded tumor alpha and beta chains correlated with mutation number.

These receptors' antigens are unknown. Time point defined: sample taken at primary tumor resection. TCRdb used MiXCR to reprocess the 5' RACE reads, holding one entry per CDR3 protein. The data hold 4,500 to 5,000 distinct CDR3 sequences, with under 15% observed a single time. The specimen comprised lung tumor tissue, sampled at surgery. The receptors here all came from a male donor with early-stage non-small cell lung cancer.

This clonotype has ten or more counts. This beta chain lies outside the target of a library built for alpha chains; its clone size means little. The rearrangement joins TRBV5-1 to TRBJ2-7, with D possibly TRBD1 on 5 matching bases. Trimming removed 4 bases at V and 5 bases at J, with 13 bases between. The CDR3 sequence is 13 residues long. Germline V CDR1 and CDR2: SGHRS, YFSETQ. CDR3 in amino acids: CASSPDIPNEQYF. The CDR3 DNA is TGCGCCAGCAGCCCGGACATTCCCAACGAGCAGTACTTC.

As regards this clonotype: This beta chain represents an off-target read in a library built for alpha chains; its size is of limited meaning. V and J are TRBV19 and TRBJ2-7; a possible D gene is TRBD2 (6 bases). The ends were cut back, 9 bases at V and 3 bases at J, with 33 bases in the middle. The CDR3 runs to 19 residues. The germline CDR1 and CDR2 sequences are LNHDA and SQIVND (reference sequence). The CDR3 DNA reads TGTGCCAGCTCTCACGGAGGGGTTTGGGGCGAGAGACCCAGCTACGAGCAGTACTTC. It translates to CASSHGGVWGERPSYEQYF.

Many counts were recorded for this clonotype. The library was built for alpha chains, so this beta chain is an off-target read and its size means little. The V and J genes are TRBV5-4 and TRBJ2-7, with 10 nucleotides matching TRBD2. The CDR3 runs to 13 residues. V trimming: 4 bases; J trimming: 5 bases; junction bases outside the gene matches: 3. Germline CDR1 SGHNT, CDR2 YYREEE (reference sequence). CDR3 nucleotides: TGTGCCAGCAGCCCTAGCGGGAGCCACGAGCAGTACTTC. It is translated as CASSPSGSHEQYF.

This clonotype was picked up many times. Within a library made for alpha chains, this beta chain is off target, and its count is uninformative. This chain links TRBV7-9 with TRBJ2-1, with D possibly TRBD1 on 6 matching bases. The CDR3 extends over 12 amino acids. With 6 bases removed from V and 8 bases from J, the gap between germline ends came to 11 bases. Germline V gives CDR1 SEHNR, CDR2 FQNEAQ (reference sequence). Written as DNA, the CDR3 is TGTGCCAGCAGTAGCACAGGGCATGAGCAGTTCTTC. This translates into CASSSTGHEQFF.

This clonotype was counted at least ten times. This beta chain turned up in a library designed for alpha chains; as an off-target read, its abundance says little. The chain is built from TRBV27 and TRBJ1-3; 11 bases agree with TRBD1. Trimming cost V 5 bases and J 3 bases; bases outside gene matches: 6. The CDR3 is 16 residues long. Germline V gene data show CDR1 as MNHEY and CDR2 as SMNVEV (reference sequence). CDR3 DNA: TGTGCCAGCAGTCCCGGGACAGGGGGGCTTGGAAACACCATATATTTT. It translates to CASSPGTGGLGNTIYF.

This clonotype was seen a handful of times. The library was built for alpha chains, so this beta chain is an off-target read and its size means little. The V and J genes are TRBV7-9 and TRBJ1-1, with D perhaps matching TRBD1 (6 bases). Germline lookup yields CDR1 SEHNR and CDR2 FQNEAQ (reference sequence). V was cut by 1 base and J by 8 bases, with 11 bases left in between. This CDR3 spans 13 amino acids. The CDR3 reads CASSLGTESEAFF. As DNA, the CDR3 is TGTGCCAGCAGCTTAGGGACAGAGTCCGAAGCTTTCTTT.

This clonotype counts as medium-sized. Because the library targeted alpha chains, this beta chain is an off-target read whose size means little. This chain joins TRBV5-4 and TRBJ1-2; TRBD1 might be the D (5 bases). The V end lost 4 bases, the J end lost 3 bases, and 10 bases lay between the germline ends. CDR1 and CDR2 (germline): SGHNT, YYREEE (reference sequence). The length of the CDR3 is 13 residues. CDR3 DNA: TGTGCCAGCAGCCACGGGACCGACTATGGCTACACCTTC. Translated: CASSHGTDYGYTF.

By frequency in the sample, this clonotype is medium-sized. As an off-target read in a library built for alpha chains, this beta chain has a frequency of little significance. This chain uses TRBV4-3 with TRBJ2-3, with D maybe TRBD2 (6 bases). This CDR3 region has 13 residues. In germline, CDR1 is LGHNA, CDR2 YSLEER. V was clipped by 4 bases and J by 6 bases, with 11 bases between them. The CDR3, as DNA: TGCGCCAGCAGCCGGGAGGCCGGGGATACGCAGTATTTT. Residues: CASSREAGDTQYF.

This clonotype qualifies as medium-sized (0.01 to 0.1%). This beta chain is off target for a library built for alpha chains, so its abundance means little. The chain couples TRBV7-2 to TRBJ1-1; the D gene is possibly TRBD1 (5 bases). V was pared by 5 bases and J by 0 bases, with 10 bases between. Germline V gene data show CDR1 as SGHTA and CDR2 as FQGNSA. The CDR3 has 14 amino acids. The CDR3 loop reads CASSRTILNTEAFF. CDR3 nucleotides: TGTGCCAGCAGCCGGACAATTCTGAACACTGAAGCTTTCTTT.

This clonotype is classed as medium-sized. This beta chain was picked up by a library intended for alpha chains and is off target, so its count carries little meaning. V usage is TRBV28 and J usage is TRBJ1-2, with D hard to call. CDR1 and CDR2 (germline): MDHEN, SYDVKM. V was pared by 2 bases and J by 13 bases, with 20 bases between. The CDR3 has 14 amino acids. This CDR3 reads CASSLGGPGRTGTF. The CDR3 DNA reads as TGTGCCAGCAGTTTAGGCGGGCCTGGACGCACGGGCACCTTC.

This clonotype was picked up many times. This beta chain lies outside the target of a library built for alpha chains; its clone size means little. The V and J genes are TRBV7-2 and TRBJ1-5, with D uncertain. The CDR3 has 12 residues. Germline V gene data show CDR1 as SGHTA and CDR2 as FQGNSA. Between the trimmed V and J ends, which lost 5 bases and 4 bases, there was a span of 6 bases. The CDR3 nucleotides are TGTGCCAGCAGCACCCTGAATCAGCCCCAGCATTTT. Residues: CASSTLNQPQHF.

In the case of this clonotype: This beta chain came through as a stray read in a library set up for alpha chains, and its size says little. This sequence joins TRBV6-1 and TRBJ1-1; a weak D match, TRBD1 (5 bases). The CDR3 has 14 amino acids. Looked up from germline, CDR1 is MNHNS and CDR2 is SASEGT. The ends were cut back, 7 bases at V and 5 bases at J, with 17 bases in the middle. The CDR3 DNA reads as TGTGCCAGCACGGCGGGGCGCGGGTCAACTGAAGCTTTCTTT. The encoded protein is CASTAGRGSTEAFF.

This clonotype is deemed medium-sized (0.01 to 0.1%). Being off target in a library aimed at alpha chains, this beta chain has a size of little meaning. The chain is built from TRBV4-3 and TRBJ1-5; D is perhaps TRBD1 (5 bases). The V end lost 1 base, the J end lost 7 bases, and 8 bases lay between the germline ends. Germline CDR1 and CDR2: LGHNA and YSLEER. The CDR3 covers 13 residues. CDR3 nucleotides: TGCGCCAGCAGCCAAGCGGGGGACCAGCCCCAGCATTTT. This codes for CASSQAGDQPQHF.

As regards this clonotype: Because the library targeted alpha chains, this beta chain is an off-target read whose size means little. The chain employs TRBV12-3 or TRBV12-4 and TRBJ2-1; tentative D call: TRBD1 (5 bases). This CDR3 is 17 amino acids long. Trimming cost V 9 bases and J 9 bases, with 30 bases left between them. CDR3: CASNTRSVTGPVSEQFF. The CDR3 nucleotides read TGTGCCAGTAATACTCGGTCGGTTACAGGCCCCGTTAGTGAGCAGTTCTTC.

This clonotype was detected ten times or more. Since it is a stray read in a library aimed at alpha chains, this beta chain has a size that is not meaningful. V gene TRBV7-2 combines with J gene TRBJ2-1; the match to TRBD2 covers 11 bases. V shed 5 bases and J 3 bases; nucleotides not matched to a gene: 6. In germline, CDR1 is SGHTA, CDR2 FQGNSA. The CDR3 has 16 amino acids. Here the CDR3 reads CASSHIAGGHYNEQFF. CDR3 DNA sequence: TGTGCCAGCAGCCACATAGCGGGAGGGCACTACAATGAGCAGTTCTTC. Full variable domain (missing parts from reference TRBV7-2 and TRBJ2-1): GAGVSQSPSNKVTEKGKDVELRCDPISGHTALYWYRQSLGQGLEFLIYFQGNSAPDKSGLPSDRFSAERTGGSVSTLTIQRTQQEDSAVYLCASSHIAGGHYNEQFFGPGTRLTVL.

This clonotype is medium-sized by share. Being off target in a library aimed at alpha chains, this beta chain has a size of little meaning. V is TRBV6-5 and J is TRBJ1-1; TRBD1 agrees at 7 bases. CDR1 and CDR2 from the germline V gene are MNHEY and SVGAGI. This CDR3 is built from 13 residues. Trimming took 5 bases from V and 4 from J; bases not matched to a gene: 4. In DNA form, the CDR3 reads TGTGCCAGCAGTGACAGGGCCGGCACTGAAGCTTTCTTT. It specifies CASSDRAGTEAFF.

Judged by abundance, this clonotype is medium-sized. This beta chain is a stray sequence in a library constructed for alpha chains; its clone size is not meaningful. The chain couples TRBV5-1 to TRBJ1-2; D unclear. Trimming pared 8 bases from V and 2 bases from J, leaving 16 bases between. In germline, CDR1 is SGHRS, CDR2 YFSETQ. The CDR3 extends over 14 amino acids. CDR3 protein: CASPIRTVNYGYTF. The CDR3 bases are TGCGCCAGTCCCATTCGGACCGTCAACTATGGCTACACCTTC.

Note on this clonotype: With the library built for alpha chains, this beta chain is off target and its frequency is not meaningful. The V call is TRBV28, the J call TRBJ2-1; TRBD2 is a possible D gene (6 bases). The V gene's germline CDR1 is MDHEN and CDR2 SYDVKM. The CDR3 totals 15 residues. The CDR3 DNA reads TGTTGTTCTAGCGAGATAATGGGGTCCTACAATGAGCAGTTCTTC. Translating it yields CCSSEIMGSYNEQFF.

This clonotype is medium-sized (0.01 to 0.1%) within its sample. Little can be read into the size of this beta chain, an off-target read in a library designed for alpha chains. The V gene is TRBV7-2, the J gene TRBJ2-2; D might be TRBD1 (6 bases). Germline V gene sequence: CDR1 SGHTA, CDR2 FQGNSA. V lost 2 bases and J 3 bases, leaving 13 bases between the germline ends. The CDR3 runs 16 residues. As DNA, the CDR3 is TGTGCCAGCAGCTTATCCGACAGGATAGACACCGGGGAGCTGTTTTTT. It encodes CASSLSDRIDTGELFF.

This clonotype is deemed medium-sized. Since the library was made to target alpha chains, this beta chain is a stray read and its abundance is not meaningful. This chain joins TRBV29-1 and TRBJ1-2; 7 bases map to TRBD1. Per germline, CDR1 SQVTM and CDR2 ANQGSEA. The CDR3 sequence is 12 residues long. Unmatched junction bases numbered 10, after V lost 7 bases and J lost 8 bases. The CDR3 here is CSGRDSGEGYTF. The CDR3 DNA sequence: TGCAGCGGGCGGGACAGCGGCGAGGGCTACACCTTC. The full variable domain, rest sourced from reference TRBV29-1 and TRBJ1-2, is SAVISQKPSRDICQRGTSLTIQCQVDSQVTMMFWYRQQPGQSLTLIATANQGSEATYESGFVIDKFPISRPNLTFSTLTVSNMSPEDSSIYLCSGRDSGEGYTFGSGTRLTVV.

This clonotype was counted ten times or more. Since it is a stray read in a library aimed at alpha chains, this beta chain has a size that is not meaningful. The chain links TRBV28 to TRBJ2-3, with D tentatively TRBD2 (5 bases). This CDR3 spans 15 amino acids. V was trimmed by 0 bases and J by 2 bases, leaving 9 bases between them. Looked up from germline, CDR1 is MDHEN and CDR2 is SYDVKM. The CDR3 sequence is CASSLWYSDTDTQYF. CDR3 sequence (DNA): TGTGCCAGCAGTTTATGGTATAGCGACACAGATACGCAGTATTTT.

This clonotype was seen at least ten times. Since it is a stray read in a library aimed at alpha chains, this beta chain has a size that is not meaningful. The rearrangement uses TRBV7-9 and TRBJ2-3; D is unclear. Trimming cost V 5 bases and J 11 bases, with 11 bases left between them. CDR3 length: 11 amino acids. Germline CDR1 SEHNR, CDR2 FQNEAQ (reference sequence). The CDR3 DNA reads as TGTGCCAGCAGCCCCGAGGCCCTGCAGTATTTT. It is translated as CASSPEALQYF. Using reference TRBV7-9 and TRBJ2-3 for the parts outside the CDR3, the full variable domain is DTGVSQNPRHKITKRGQNVTFRCDPISEHNRLYWYRQTLGQGPEFLTYFQNEAQLEKSRLLSDRFSAERPKGSFSTLEIQRTEQGDSAMYLCASSPEALQYFGPGTRLTVL.

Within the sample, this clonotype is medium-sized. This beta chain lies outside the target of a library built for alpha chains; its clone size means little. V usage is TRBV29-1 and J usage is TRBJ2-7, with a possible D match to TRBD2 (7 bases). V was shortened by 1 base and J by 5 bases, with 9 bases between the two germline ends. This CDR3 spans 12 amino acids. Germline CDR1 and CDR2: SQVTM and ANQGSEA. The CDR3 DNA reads TGCAGCGTTGAAGCGGGGGGCGACGAGCAGTACTTC. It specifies CSVEAGGDEQYF.

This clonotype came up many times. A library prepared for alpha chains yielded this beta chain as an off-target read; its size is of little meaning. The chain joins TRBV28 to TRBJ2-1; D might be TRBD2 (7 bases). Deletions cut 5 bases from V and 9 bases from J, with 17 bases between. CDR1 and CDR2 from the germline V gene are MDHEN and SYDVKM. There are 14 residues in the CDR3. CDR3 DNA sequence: TGTGCCAGCAGTCCATGGGGGGGGGCCACTGAGCAGTTCTTC. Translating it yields CASSPWGGATEQFF.